These T cell receptor beta chains were read from a single sample in a study of post-analysis software for immune sequencing data. TCRdb reprocessed the PCR reads with MiXCR, giving one entry per CDR3 protein. This sample has approximately 360,000 distinct CDR3 sequences, with about a third found just once. Sequenced input: blood. The receptors originated from a girl aged 5 to 17 with multiple sclerosis. Each CDR3 is given with its conserved first and last residue.

J: TRBJ2-1; V: TRBV28; CDR3: CASSLWPQEDEQFF
J: TRBJ1-2; V: TRBV5-1; CDR3: CASSLDRTGYTF
J: TRBJ2-5; V: TRBV9; CDR3: CASSPNRPQRGPQETQYF
J: TRBJ2-7; V: TRBV6-2/TRBV6-3; CDR3: CASSDVPTYEQYF
J: TRBJ2-2; V: TRBV15; CDR3: CATRSGNGELFF
J: TRBJ1-2; V: TRBV12-3/TRBV12-4; CDR3: CASRIGGGANYGYTF
J: TRBJ2-3; V: TRBV29-1; CDR3: CSVEDRSPGKADTQYF
J: TRBJ2-3; V: TRBV6-6; CDR3: CASKTSGGEKVPDTQYF
J: TRBJ2-5; V: TRBV7-2; CDR3: CASTSRRGAFQETQYF
J: TRBJ1-2; V: TRBV12-3/TRBV12-4; CDR3: CASSLGWDRGGYTF
J: TRBJ1-1; V: TRBV6-2/TRBV6-3; CDR3: CASTQAWGTEAFF
J: TRBJ2-1; V: TRBV20-1; CDR3: CSAPGAGNEQFF
J: TRBJ1-4; V: TRBV7-2; CDR3: CASSSQAGLANEKLFF
J: NA; V: TRBV6-2/TRBV6-3; CDR3: CASSYGNLYILHAHEETQYF
J: TRBJ1-1; V: TRBV29-1; CDR3: CSASQGTEAFF
J: TRBJ1-1; V: TRBV5-1; CDR3: CASSPARRGEAFF
J: TRBJ2-5; V: TRBV12-3/TRBV12-4; CDR3: CASNFQGSGGETQYF
J: NA; V: TRBV3-1; CDR3: CASSQERYEQYF
J: TRBJ2-3; V: TRBV3-1; CDR3: CASSQDLEGRSDTQYF
J: TRBJ2-2; V: TRBV6-1; CDR3: CASMAPHANTGERFF
J: TRBJ1-1; V: TRBV20-1; CDR3: CSARSDQGVTEAFF
J: TRBJ2-3; V: TRBV29-1; CDR3: CSVGRQADTQYF
J: TRBJ2-7; V: TRBV14; CDR3: CASSQPGQGLYEQYF
J: TRBJ2-3; V: TRBV3-1; CDR3: CASSPRTSGGADTQYF
J: TRBJ2-7; V: TRBV27; CDR3: CASSPFTGDYEQYF
J: TRBJ2-1; V: TRBV4-1; CDR3: CASSQGAGTSGIEQFF
J: TRBJ2-1; V: TRBV25-1; CDR3: CTSSLPGGNEQFF
J: TRBJ1-6; V: TRBV5-1; CDR3: CASGLGQENSPLHF
J: TRBJ2-5; V: TRBV9; CDR3: CASSVESAGETQYF
J: TRBJ2-3; V: TRBV15; CDR3: CATSGVGGGGTDTQYF
J: TRBJ2-7; V: TRBV7-9; CDR3: CASSLAGETYEQYF
J: TRBJ1-6; V: TRBV5-1; CDR3: CASSLVQPYNSPLHF
J: TRBJ1-6; V: TRBV4-1; CDR3: CASSQLVADNSPLHF
J: TRBJ2-3; V: TRBV7-2; CDR3: CASAPLDTQYF
J: TRBJ2-7; V: TRBV20-1; CDR3: CSAMGLASSYEQYF
J: NA; V: TRBV6-2/TRBV6-3; CDR3: CASRHDYEQYF
J: TRBJ2-7; V: TRBV4-1; CDR3: CASSQDKGGLAGAQSSYNEQYF
J: TRBJ1-6; V: TRBV6-1; CDR3: CASRLGTGFSYNSPLHF
J: TRBJ2-5; V: TRBV4-1; CDR3: CASSPLAGGIETQYF
J: TRBJ2-3; V: TRBV5-6; CDR3: CASSQNRDLFRATDTQYF
J: TRBJ1-1; V: TRBV4-2; CDR3: CASSQERSNTEAFF
J: TRBJ1-1; V: TRBV12-3/TRBV12-4; CDR3: CASRRHAGGNTEAFF
J: TRBJ1-1; V: TRBV28; CDR3: CASSTGWMNTEAFF
J: NA; V: TRBV5-1; CDR3: CASSSYRDLGSETQYF
J: TRBJ1-1; V: TRBV6-5; CDR3: CASSYLGSEAFF